The 8 T cell receptor beta chains below all came from one sample that was sequenced in a study of T cell repertoires in cytomegalovirus infection. One entry per CDR3 protein results from TCRdb running MiXCR on the reads. Altogether tens of thousands of distinct CDR3 sequences are present, around 20% being singletons, with the ten largest covering about 18%. Their antigen targets remain unknown. The material sequenced was PBMCs, sequenced either directly or after in vitro stimulation (not recorded which). Receptors originate from a human donor in good health (CMV status not recorded). Some clones in this sample may be carry-over from other donors' samples.

This clonotype was seen more than once but under ten times. The rearrangement uses TRBV6-6 and TRBJ1-3; TRBD1 is a possible D gene (5 bases). Germline V lookup: CDR1 MNHNY, CDR2 SVGAGI (reference sequence). V was shortened by 5 bases and J by 2 bases, with 13 bases between the two germline ends. The CDR3 sequence is 15 residues long. CDR3 loop: CASSPITGAGNTIYF. The CDR3 nucleotides are TGTGCCAGCAGTCCCATAACGGGGGCTGGAAACACCATATATTTT.

This clonotype was seen at least ten times. The chain couples TRBV15 to TRBJ1-3; D remains unclear. The CDR3 extends over 12 amino acids. Germline V gene lookup returns CDR1 LNHNV and CDR2 YYDKDF (reference sequence). V lost 7 bases and J lost 0, with 4 bases in between. CDR3: CATTGSGNTIYF. The CDR3 DNA reads as TGTGCCACCACCGGCTCTGGAAACACCATATATTTT.

The chain has TRBV23-1 and TRBJ1-1; D is unclear. TRBV23-1 is annotated as an ORF whose role is uncertain. Trimming took 3 bases from V and 1 from J, leaving 9 bases between them. The CDR3 runs to 14 residues. The CDR3 nucleotides are TGCGCCAGCAGTCAGGAGGGAGAGAACACTGAAGCTTTCTTT. Protein sequence: CASSQEGENTEAFF.

This clonotype was recorded at least ten times. The V gene is TRBV12-3 or TRBV12-4, the J gene TRBJ1-1; D not resolved. CDR3 length: 10 amino acids. The V and J ends lost 6 bases and 8 bases respectively, with 7 bases between them. The CDR3: CASRFREAFF. The CDR3 coding sequence is TGTGCCAGCAGGTTCCGAGAAGCTTTCTTT.

V is TRBV5-1 and J is TRBJ2-1, with D hard to call. Trimming removed 4 bases at V and 0 bases at J, with 17 bases between. Germline values: CDR1 SGHRS, CDR2 YFSETQ. This CDR3 is 17 amino acids long. The CDR3 DNA reads as TGCGCCAGCAGCGCTCTACTACAGAGTAGCTCCTACAATGAGCAGTTCTTC. Protein: CASSALLQSSSYNEQFF.

This chain links TRBV15 with TRBJ2-1; no reliable D call. This CDR3 is built from 13 residues. V shed 6 bases and J shed 2 bases, with 8 bases lying between them. Germline assignment: CDR1 LNHNV and CDR2 YYDKDF (reference sequence). The CDR3, as DNA: TGTGCCACCAGTAAGGTCCCCTACAATGAGCAGTTCTTC. It is translated as CATSKVPYNEQFF.

The chain carries TRBV7-4 and TRBJ2-1; TRBD2 might be the D (7 bases). Trimming took off 2 bases at V and 8 bases at J, with 19 bases between the two ends. This CDR3 has 16 amino acids. Germline V CDR1 and CDR2: SGHVT, SQSDAQ. The CDR3 region has the DNA TGTGCCAGCAGCTTAAGTACGGGGGGCCCTCTCCATGAGCAGTTCTTC. Protein product: CASSLSTGGPLHEQFF.

About this clonotype itself: A much larger clone sits a single nucleotide away, making a read error possible. J is TRBJ1-2 and V is TRBV7-2, with D hard to call. Per the germline V gene, CDR1 is SGHTA and CDR2 is FQGNSA. The CDR3 runs to 15 residues. The ends were cut back, 4 bases at V and 6 bases at J, with 18 bases in the middle. CDR3 DNA sequence: TGTGCCAGCAGCTCTAGGCAGGAGAAGTACGATGGCTACACCTTC. The encoded protein is CASSSRQEKYDGYTF.